This T cell receptor beta chain was sequenced in a study of identifying expanded T cells in peripheral blood. Study-level points and caveats: Differentially abundant clones: roughly 1.2 between replicates, just under 17 at around 14 days, less than 25 at four. Across healthy donors, higher total template counts meant significantly greater approximately two-week count variance.

Healthy donors had no documented immune events, such as infections, while sampled. Germline V CDR1 and CDR2: LGHNA, YSLEER. With 4 bases clipped from V and 2 bases from J, the junction kept 3 bases outside the gene matches. This CDR3 has 15 amino acids. Comments on this clone: Its target is unknown.

The method was immunoSEQ multiplex PCR; TCRdb's version includes in-frame clones alone and lacks a portion of them. The profile shows around 75,000 clones, 75% to 90% of them singletons. Sequenced input: blood. This clonotype was obtained from a person aged 18 to 70 in good health. This chain links TRBV4-3 with TRBJ1-3; 9 bases match TRBD1. The CDR3 reads CASSLRTGAGNTIYF. CDR3 nucleotides: TGCGCCAGCAGCCTGCGGACAGGGGCTGGAAACACCATATATTTT.